The clone carrying this TCR beta chain turned up a few times. This entry is derived from a study of regulatory T cells in long-lasting Graves disease. Stated time point: persistent/refractory GD, antithyroid drugs over 5 years with positive TRAb. The TCR library was made from RNA extracted from PBMCs. Relying on iRepertoire HTBI primers and Arm-PCR of CDR3 regions, the team built TCR beta libraries. One entry per CDR3 protein, called by TCRdb with MiXCR from the multiplex PCR reads. The sample gives about 460,000 distinct CDR3 sequences, approximately 22% of which show up once; around 13% is in the top ten. Sequencing used peripheral blood mononuclear cells (PBMCs), obtained when the disease was refractory, from a patient treated with antithyroid drugs. The clonotype was recovered from a female donor with Graves disease.

The CDR3, as DNA: TGTGCCAGCAGCTCGCGGACAGGGAGTAGATTTAATGAAAAACTGTTTTTT. Its protein product is CASSSRTGSRFNEKLFF. The chain has TRBV5-4 and TRBJ1-4, with 8 nucleotides matching TRBD1. Germline CDR1 SGHNT, CDR2 YYREEE (reference sequence). CDR3 size: 17 residues. The junction had 11 bases not matched to a gene; V was cut back by 3 bases and J by 4 bases.